The 32 T cell receptor beta chains below come from one sample, sequenced in a study of CD8 T cells in Susac syndrome. Reverse transcription of roughly 0.45 to 1 ug RNA used random hexamers. MiXCR, applied by TCRdb to the immunoSEQ multiplex PCR reads, yields one record per CDR3 protein. The data hold hundreds of thousands of distinct CDR3 sequences, with approximately 94% observed a single time. Sequencing was performed on CD4+ T cells from PBMCs. The receptor source for this set is a human donor with Susac syndrome.

V is TRBV4-1 and J is TRBJ1-4; TRBD1 matches 7 bases. Unmatched junction bases numbered 13, after V lost 4 bases and J lost 8 bases. Germline V CDR1 and CDR2: MGHRA, YSYEKL. The CDR3 has 16 residues. In DNA, the CDR3 is TGCGCCAGCAGCCGTAGCTGGCAGGGGGAAGGAGAAAAACTGTTTTTT. This gives the protein CASSRSWQGEGEKLFF.

This chain connects TRBV20-1 to TRBJ2-7; D could derive from TRBD1 or TRBD2 (5 bases each). The germline CDR1 and CDR2 sequences are DFQATT and SNEGSKA (reference sequence). Deletions cut 7 bases from V and 3 bases from J, with 16 bases between. The CDR3 runs to 13 residues. The CDR3 loop reads CSGTGTAVYEQYF. Here the CDR3 DNA reads TGCAGTGGCACCGGGACGGCGGTCTACGAGCAGTACTTC.

This sequence joins TRBV6-5 and TRBJ1-1; D is possibly TRBD1 (6 bases). V was shortened by 0 bases and J by 3 bases, with 14 bases between the two germline ends. This CDR3 has 16 amino acids. Germline V CDR1 and CDR2: MNHEY, SVGAGI. The CDR3 loop reads CASSYSVSGEDTEAFF. The DNA of the CDR3 is TGTGCCAGCAGTTACTCGGTCTCAGGGGAGGACACTGAAGCTTTCTTT.

The gene calls are TRBV7-2 and TRBJ2-7, with D perhaps TRBD2 (6 bases). V dropped 4 bases and J dropped 3 bases, with 10 bases sitting between them. The CDR3 totals 13 residues. CDR1 and CDR2 (germline): SGHTA, FQGNSA. The CDR3 region has the DNA TGTGCCAGCAGCTGGGGAGGCGACTACGAGCAGTACTTC. Translated, it gives CASSWGGDYEQYF.

The V and J genes are TRBV20-1 and TRBJ2-5, with D perhaps TRBD2 (7 bases). CDR3 size: 15 residues. Trimming left V 5 bases short and J 5 bases short, with 21 bases between. Germline V lookup: CDR1 DFQATT, CDR2 SNEGSKA (reference sequence). The CDR3 sequence: CSAGKEGGGLETQYF. CDR3 nucleotide sequence: TGCAGTGCTGGAAAGGAGGGGGGGGGATTGGAGACCCAGTACTTC.

The chain joins TRBV20-1 to TRBJ2-1; 7 bases align to TRBD1. The germline gives CDR1 DFQATT, CDR2 SNEGSKA (reference sequence). CDR3 length: 14 residues. V lost 3 bases and J lost 8; bases outside the gene matches: 10. The CDR3 sequence is CSASKTGKEDEQFF. The CDR3 DNA sequence: TGCAGTGCTAGCAAGACAGGGAAGGAGGATGAGCAGTTCTTC.

J is TRBJ1-2 and V is TRBV11-2; a weak D match, TRBD1 (6 bases). The CDR3 is 13 residues long. From germline, CDR1 is SGHAT and CDR2 FQNNGV. Between the trimmed V and J ends, which lost 4 bases and 7 bases, there was a span of 13 bases. The DNA for the CDR3 is TGTGCCAGCAGCTCTTCCCTACAGGGTGGCTACACCTTC. Translating it yields CASSSSLQGGYTF.

This chain links TRBV4-2 with TRBJ2-2; D might be TRBD1 (6 bases). From germline, CDR1 is LGHNA and CDR2 YNFKEQ. V was clipped by 4 bases and J by 4 bases, with 10 bases between them. The CDR3 totals 14 residues. CDR3 residues: CASSPQGPTGELFF. DNA for the CDR3: TGTGCCAGCAGCCCCCAGGGGCCCACCGGGGAGCTGTTTTTT.

The chain joins TRBV5-1 to TRBJ2-3, with a possible D match to TRBD1 (6 bases). V was cut by 4 bases and J by 4 bases, with 10 bases left in between. CDR1 and CDR2 from the germline V gene are SGHRS and YFSETQ. This CDR3 comprises 13 residues. The CDR3 DNA is TGCGCCAGCAGCACAGGGAACGCAGATACGCAGTATTTT. Its translation is CASSTGNADTQYF.

V is TRBV11-3 and J is TRBJ2-1, with 9 bases aligning to TRBD2. CDR1 SGHNT and CDR2 YENEEA come from the germline V gene. The length of the CDR3 is 16 residues. The V gene end was trimmed by 2 bases and the J gene end by 7 bases; junction bases not matched to a gene: 9. The CDR3 loop is CASSLQTSGIRNEQFF. The CDR3 DNA sequence: TGTGCCAGCAGCTTACAGACTAGCGGTATTCGGAATGAGCAGTTCTTC. Full variable domain (remainder filled in from reference TRBV11-3 and TRBJ2-1): EAGVVQSPRYKIIEKKQPVAFWCNPISGHNTLYWYLQNLGQGPELLIRYENEEAVDDSQLPKDRFSAERLKGVDSTLKIQPAELGDSAVYLCASSLQTSGIRNEQFFGPGTRLTVL.

The V gene is TRBV29-1, the J gene TRBJ1-1; 8 bases are a match to TRBD1. Germline V gives CDR1 SQVTM, CDR2 ANQGSEA. The V and J ends lost 6 bases and 5 bases, in that order; junction bases with no gene match: 8. This CDR3 region has 13 residues. The CDR3 sequence is CSVIRQGKTEAFF. The CDR3 DNA reads as TGCAGCGTGATTCGACAGGGGAAGACTGAAGCTTTCTTT.

CDR3: CSAQSQGNTEAFF. CDR3 coding DNA: TGCAGTGCCCAAAGTCAGGGGAACACTGAAGCTTTCTTT. The rearrangement uses TRBV20-1 and TRBJ1-1; D is possibly TRBD1 (5 bases). Trimming removed 6 bases from V and 1 base from J, with 12 bases in between. Germline CDR1 and CDR2: DFQATT and SNEGSKA (reference sequence). This CDR3 comprises 13 residues.

The V call is TRBV18, the J call TRBJ2-7; D is uncertain. CDR1 is KGHSH and CDR2 is LQKENI in the germline V gene. This CDR3 comprises 15 residues. V was clipped by 1 base and J by 0 bases, with 10 bases between them. The chain's CDR3 is CASSPRFGSSYEQYF. In nucleotides, the CDR3 is TGTGCCAGCTCACCACGGTTCGGCAGCTCCTACGAGCAGTACTTC.

This chain links TRBV20-1 with TRBJ2-3; D tentatively fits TRBD1 or TRBD2 (6 bases each). The germline gives CDR1 DFQATT, CDR2 SNEGSKA (reference sequence). Deletions cut 3 bases from V and 1 base from J, with 14 bases between. CDR3 size: 15 residues. The CDR3 nucleotides are TGCAGTGCTAGCTACGGAGGGGGTGGCACAGATACGCAGTATTTT. It specifies CSASYGGGGTDTQYF.

The chain has TRBV2 and TRBJ2-6; 9 bases align to TRBD1. CDR3 length: 18 residues. J was trimmed by 0 bases and V by 4 bases; bases with no gene match: 7. Germline loops: CDR1 SNHLY, CDR2 FYNNEI. The CDR3 spells CASSGDRGISSGANVLTF. The CDR3 DNA reads as TGTGCCAGCAGTGGTGACAGGGGGATTTCCTCTGGGGCCAACGTCCTGACTTTC.

The chain combines TRBV29-1 with TRBJ2-1, with 10 nucleotides matching TRBD1. Germline V gene data show CDR1 as SQVTM and CDR2 as ANQGSEA. There are 13 residues in the CDR3. The J segment lost 4 bases and the V segment lost 7 bases, leaving 4 bases of the junction unmatched. The chain's CDR3 is CSALGQGYNEQFF. The CDR3 bases are TGCAGCGCCTTGGGACAGGGGTACAATGAGCAGTTCTTC.

CDR3 DNA sequence: TGTGCCAGCAGCTCGGGACAGGGATACACTGAAGCTTTCTTT. This gives the protein CASSSGQGYTEAFF. This chain joins TRBV11-1 and TRBJ1-1; 9 bases agree with TRBD1. Per germline, CDR1 SGHAT and CDR2 FQDESV (reference sequence). J lost 3 bases, V lost 4 bases, and 3 bases had no gene match. The CDR3 runs to 14 residues.

Only one count was recorded for this clonotype. The CDR3 reads CSAREEGNQPQHF. The CDR3, as DNA: TGCAGTGCTAGAGAAGAGGGCAATCAGCCCCAGCATTTT. The chain recombines TRBV20-1 with TRBJ1-5; no clear D gene. The V gene's germline CDR1 is DFQATT and CDR2 SNEGSKA (reference sequence). This CDR3 region has 13 residues. V was pared by 0 bases and J by 2 bases, with 5 bases between.

This chain connects TRBV4-2 to TRBJ2-2; 7 bases fit TRBD2. The CDR3 runs 18 residues. J was trimmed by 5 bases and V by 1 base; bases with no gene match: 13. Looked up from germline, CDR1 is LGHNA and CDR2 is YNFKEQ. The DNA of the CDR3 is TGTGCCAGCAGCCAAGCCTCCTTCGGGGAGGGGAGAACCGGGGAGCTGTTTTTT. Its translation is CASSQASFGEGRTGELFF.

The chain employs TRBV24-1 and TRBJ2-3; D gene unclear. This CDR3 is 14 amino acids long. In germline, CDR1 is KGHDR, CDR2 SFDVKD. V was pared by 1 base and J by 0 bases, with 4 bases between. CDR3 protein: CATSDFSSTDTQYF. In DNA form, the CDR3 reads TGTGCCACCAGTGATTTTTCTAGCACAGATACGCAGTATTTT.

The chain couples TRBV5-1 to TRBJ1-2; D possibly corresponds to TRBD1 (6 bases). Germline lookup yields CDR1 SGHRS and CDR2 YFSETQ. The CDR3 is 13 amino acids. Trimming left V 4 bases short and J 4 bases short, with 11 bases between. CDR3 DNA sequence: TGCGCCAGCAGCGCTACAGGGTCCTATGGCTACACCTTC. Translating it yields CASSATGSYGYTF.

The V gene is TRBV20-1, the J gene TRBJ1-2, with a possible D match to TRBD1 (5 bases). Trimming shortened V by 6 bases and J by 12 bases, and 23 bases separated the two germline ends. CDR1 and CDR2 (germline): DFQATT, SNEGSKA (reference sequence). This CDR3 spans 13 amino acids. DNA for the CDR3: TGCAGTGCGAAGGCGGAGGGGACTCCGGGTAACACCTTC. Its protein is CSAKAEGTPGNTF.

CDR3 DNA: TGCGCCAGCAGCCAAGGGCCCGGGACCACCCTCGACGAGCAGTACTTC. This sequence encodes CASSQGPGTTLDEQYF. The rearrangement joins TRBV4-1 to TRBJ2-7, with D possibly called TRBD1 or TRBD2 (5 bases each). This CDR3 has 16 amino acids. Germline V gene lookup returns CDR1 MGHRA and CDR2 YSYEKL. Trimming took off 1 base at V and 5 bases at J, with 18 bases between the two ends.

The count of this clonotype is one. The chain is built from TRBV30 and TRBJ1-5; no firm D call. Trimming left V 2 bases short and J 0 bases short, with 17 bases between. The germline V gene has CDR1 GTSNPN and CDR2 SVGIG (reference sequence). CDR3 length: 17 amino acids. CDR3 nucleotide sequence: TGTGCCTGGAGTCGGACCGGCCAATCTTATAGCAATCAGCCCCAGCATTTT. Amino acid sequence: CAWSRTGQSYSNQPQHF.

J is TRBJ1-3 and V is TRBV4-3, with 11 bases fitting TRBD1. The CDR3 totals 17 residues. The junction had 3 bases not matched to a gene; V was cut back by 2 bases and J by 0 bases. Germline V gene lookup returns CDR1 LGHNA and CDR2 YSLEER. The CDR3 nucleotides are TGCGCCAGCAGCCAAAGGGACAGGGGGACCTCTGGAAACACCATATATTTT. It codes for CASSQRDRGTSGNTIYF.

The gene calls are TRBV6-2 or TRBV6-3 and TRBJ1-1; tentatively, D is TRBD1 (6 bases). The germline CDR1 and CDR2 sequences are MNHEY and SVGEGT. The CDR3 is made up of 14 amino acids. The V and J ends lost 6 bases and 4 bases respectively, with 15 bases between them. CDR3 sequence (DNA): TGTGCCAGCAGCGGACCGGGCAGGGGCACTGAAGCTTTCTTT. It codes for CASSGPGRGTEAFF.

The gene calls are TRBV11-3 and TRBJ2-3; no firm D call. Germline loops: CDR1 SGHNT, CDR2 YENEEA. Trimming removed 0 bases at V and 2 bases at J, with 6 bases between. The CDR3 consists of 14 residues. The CDR3 nucleotides read TGTGCCAGCAGCTTAGATCCTAACACAGATACGCAGTATTTT. Its translation: CASSLDPNTDTQYF.

The CDR3 coding sequence is TGCGCCAGCAGCACAGACGGGATAGCCTACAATGAGCAGTTCTTC. It encodes CASSTDGIAYNEQFF. V usage is TRBV5-1 and J usage is TRBJ2-1; possibly TRBD2 for D (5 bases). V lost 4 bases to trimming and J lost 2 bases, with 13 bases between them. Germline CDR1 reads SGHRS; CDR2 reads YFSETQ. The CDR3 extends over 15 amino acids. Full variable domain (outside the CDR3, taken from reference TRBV5-1 and TRBJ2-1): KAGVTQTPRYLIKTRGQQVTLSCSPISGHRSVSWYQQTPGQGLQFLFEYFSETQRNKGNFPGRFSGRQFSNSRSEMNVSTLELGDSALYLCASSTDGIAYNEQFFGPGTRLTVL.

This clonotype turned up a few times. The J gene is TRBJ2-7, the V gene TRBV6-5; D is ambiguous. The CDR3 consists of 11 residues. Trimming stripped 6 bases from V and 3 bases from J, with 6 bases between. The germline gives CDR1 MNHEY, CDR2 SVGAGI. CDR3 in DNA: TGTGCCAGCAGCGGAAACTACGAGCAGTACTTC. Translating gives CASSGNYEQYF.

The J gene is TRBJ2-2, the V gene TRBV12-3 or TRBV12-4; maybe TRBD2 (6 bases). V was clipped by 2 bases and J by 5 bases, with 12 bases between them. This CDR3 is built from 15 residues. In DNA, the CDR3 is TGTGCCAGCAGTTTATTGACTAGAGGGACCGGGGAGCTGTTTTTT. This encodes CASSLLTRGTGELFF.

The chain has TRBV6-2 or TRBV6-3 and TRBJ1-2; 7 bases are shared with TRBD1. V gave up 6 bases and J gave up 6 bases; unmatched junction bases: 7. There are 13 residues in the CDR3. The V gene's germline CDR1 is MNHEY and CDR2 SVGEGT. CDR3 DNA: TGTGCCAGCAGACTGACAGGGACCCATGGCTACACCTTC. Translated, it gives CASRLTGTHGYTF.

As DNA, the CDR3 is TGTGCCTGGAGACCAGACTACAGGAAATTCTCTGGAAACACCATATATTTT. Amino acid sequence: CAWRPDYRKFSGNTIYF. The chain employs TRBV30 and TRBJ1-3; D might be TRBD1 (5 bases). Germline V gene sequence: CDR1 GTSNPN, CDR2 SVGIG (reference sequence). Deletions cut 3 bases from V and 0 bases from J, with 18 bases between. The CDR3 totals 17 residues.